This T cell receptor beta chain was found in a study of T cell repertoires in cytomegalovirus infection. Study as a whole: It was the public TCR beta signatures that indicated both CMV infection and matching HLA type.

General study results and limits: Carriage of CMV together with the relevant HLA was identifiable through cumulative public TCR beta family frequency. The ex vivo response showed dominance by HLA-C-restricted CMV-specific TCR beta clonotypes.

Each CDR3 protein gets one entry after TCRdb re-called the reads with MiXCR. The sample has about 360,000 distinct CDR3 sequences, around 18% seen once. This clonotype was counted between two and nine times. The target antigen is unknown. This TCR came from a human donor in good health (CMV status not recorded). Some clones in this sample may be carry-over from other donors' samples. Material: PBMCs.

The DNA for the CDR3 is TGTGCCAGCTTTAGCCGCAATCAGCCCCAGCATTTT. Protein sequence: CASFSRNQPQHF. The V call is TRBV28, the J call TRBJ1-5; D is uncertain. V lost 8 bases and J lost 2, with 7 bases in between. CDR3 length equals 12 residues. The V gene's germline CDR1 is MDHEN and CDR2 SYDVKM.